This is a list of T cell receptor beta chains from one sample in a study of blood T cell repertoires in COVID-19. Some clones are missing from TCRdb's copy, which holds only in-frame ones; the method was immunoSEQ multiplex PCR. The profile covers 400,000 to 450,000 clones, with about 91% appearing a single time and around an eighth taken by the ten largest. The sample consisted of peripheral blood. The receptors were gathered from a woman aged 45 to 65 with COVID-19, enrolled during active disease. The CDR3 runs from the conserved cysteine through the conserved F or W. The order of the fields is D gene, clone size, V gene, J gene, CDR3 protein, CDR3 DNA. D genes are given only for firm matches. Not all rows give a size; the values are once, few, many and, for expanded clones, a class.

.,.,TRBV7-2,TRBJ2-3,CASSLGTVDTQYF,TGTGCCAGCAGCTTAGGGACTGTAGATACGCAGTATTTT
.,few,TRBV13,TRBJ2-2,CASSLGRSWATNTGELFF,TGTGCCAGCAGCTTAGGGAGATCCTGGGCCACGAACACCGGGGAGCTGTTTTTT
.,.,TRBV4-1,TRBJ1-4,CASSRGGYSEKLFF,TGCGCCAGCAGTCGGGGGGGTTATAGCGAAAAACTGTTTTTT
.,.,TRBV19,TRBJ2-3,CASTIPGEGTDTQYF,TGTGCCAGTACCATACCAGGGGAAGGCACAGATACGCAGTATTTT
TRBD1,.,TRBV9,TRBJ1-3,CASSPGGQVGNTIYF,TGTGCCAGCAGCCCAGGGGGTCAGGTCGGAAACACCATATATTTT
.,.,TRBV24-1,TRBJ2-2,CATSDIQERRGELFF,TGTGCCACCAGTGATATACAGGAGCGTCGCGGGGAGCTGTTTTTT
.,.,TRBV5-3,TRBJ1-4,CAAKVVRATNEKLFF,TGTGCCGCCAAGGTTGTGCGGGCCACTAATGAAAAACTGTTTTTT
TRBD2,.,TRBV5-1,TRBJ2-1,CASSLAGVYNEQFF,TGCGCCAGCAGCCTAGCGGGGGTCTACAATGAGCAGTTCTTC
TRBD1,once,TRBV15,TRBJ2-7,CATSRDPVRGRSSYEQYF,TGTGCCACCAGCAGAGATCCGGTAAGGGGGCGGTCCTCCTACGAGCAGTACTTC
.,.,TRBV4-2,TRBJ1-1,CASSQREGVRTEAFF,TGTGCCAGCAGCCAAAGAGAGGGGGTAAGGACTGAAGCTTTCTTT
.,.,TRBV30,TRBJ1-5,CAWSASVNQPQHF,TGTGCCTGGAGTGCGTCGGTTAATCAGCCCCAGCATTTT
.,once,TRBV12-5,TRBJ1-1,CASGLASTENTEAFF,TGTGCTAGTGGTTTGGCCTCGACAGAAAACACTGAAGCTTTCTTT
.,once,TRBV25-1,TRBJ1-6,CASSEYGAGNNSPLHF,TGTGCCAGCAGTGAATATGGTGCGGGGAATAATTCACCCCTCCACTTT
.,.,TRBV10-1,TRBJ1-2,CASRPTGSYGYTF,TGCGCCAGCAGACCAACAGGGAGCTATGGCTACACCTTC
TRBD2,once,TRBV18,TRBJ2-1,CASSPRSGGLNEQFF,TGTGCCAGCTCACCACGCTCGGGGGGGCTGAATGAGCAGTTCTTC
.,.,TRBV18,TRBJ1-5,CASSHEGDQPQHF,TGTGCCAGCTCGCATGAGGGTGATCAGCCCCAGCATTTT
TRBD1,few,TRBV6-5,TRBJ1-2,CASSITGDEFGYTF,TGTGCCAGCAGTATCACAGGGGATGAGTTTGGCTACACCTTC
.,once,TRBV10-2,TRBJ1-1,CASSEGVPGTEAFF,TGCGCCAGCAGTGAAGGGGTACCGGGCACTGAAGCTTTCTTT
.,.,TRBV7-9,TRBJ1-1,CASSNRVSVNTEAFF,TGTGCCAGCAGCAATCGGGTTAGCGTGAACACTGAAGCTTTCTTT
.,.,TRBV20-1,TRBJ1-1,CSAERSTEAFF,TGCAGTGCTGAGCGCAGTACTGAAGCTTTCTTT
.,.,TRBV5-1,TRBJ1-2,CASTGGEGVPGYTF,TGCGCCAGCACTGGCGGAGAGGGCGTTCCGGGCTACACCTTC
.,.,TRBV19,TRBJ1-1,CASSSYRVSSNTEAFF,TGTGCCAGTAGTTCGTACAGGGTGTCGTCGAACACTGAAGCTTTCTTT
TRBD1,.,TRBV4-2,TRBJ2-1,CASSQDTGQEINEQFF,TGTGCCAGCAGCCAAGATACCGGACAGGAGATCAATGAGCAGTTCTTC
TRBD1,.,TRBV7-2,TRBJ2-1,CASSPDRGPYNEQFF,TGTGCCAGCAGCCCCGACAGGGGCCCCTACAATGAGCAGTTCTTC
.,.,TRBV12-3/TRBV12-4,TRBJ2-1,CASGTGEQFF,TGTGCCAGCGGTACGGGGGAGCAGTTCTTC
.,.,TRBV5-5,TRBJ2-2,CASSSLGGYGELFF,TGTGCCAGCAGCTCCCTGGGGGGATACGGGGAGCTGTTTTTT
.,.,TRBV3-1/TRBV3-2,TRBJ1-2,CASSPIQGDGYTF,TGTGCCAGCAGCCCCATTCAAGGAGATGGCTACACCTTC
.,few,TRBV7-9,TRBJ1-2,CASQGASYGYTF,TGTGCGTCCCAGGGCGCCAGTTATGGCTACACCTTC
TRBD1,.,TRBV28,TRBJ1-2,CASRSSAGTGFYHGYTF,TGTGCCAGCAGAAGTTCGGCAGGGACAGGATTTTACCATGGCTACACCTTC
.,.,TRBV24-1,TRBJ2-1,CATSDRLPGLLWNEQFF,TGTGCCACCAGTGATCGGCTCCCGGGACTTCTTTGGAATGAGCAGTTCTTC
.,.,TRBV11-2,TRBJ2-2,CASSPGVGRTGELFF,TGTGCCAGCAGCCCGGGAGTAGGACGCACCGGGGAGCTGTTTTTT
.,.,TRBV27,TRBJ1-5,CASSPAGGYSNQPQHF,TGTGCCAGCAGCCCGGCGGGCGGGTATAGCAATCAGCCCCAGCATTTT
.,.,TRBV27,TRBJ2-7,CASSYTRTGSYEQYF,TGTGCCAGCTCCTACACCAGGACTGGCTCCTACGAGCAGTACTTC
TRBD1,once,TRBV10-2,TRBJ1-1,CASRGQGTEAFF,TGCGCCAGCAGGGGACAGGGGACTGAAGCTTTCTTT
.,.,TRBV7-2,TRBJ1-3,CASSSGLLSAGNTIYF,TGTGCCAGCAGCTCCGGACTCCTCTCGGCTGGAAACACCATATATTTT
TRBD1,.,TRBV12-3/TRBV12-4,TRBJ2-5,CASSATGETQYF,TGTGCCAGCAGCGCGACAGGGGAGACCCAGTACTTC
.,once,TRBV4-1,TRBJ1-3,CASSQARGQLHGNTIYF,TGCGCCAGCAGCCAAGCCCGAGGACAACTACATGGAAACACCATATATTTT
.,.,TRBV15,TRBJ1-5,CATSRGQNSNQPQHF,TGTGCCACCAGCAGAGGACAGAATAGCAATCAGCCCCAGCATTTT
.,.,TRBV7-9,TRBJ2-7,CASSSGQTFWEQYF,TGTGCCAGCAGCTCAGGACAGACCTTCTGGGAGCAGTACTTC
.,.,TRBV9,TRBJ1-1,CASSANLEGPTEAFF,TGTGCCAGCAGCGCGAATTTGGAGGGGCCCACTGAAGCTTTCTTT
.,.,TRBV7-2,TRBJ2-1,CASSLAAGALYNEQFF,TGTGCCAGCAGCTTAGCGGCGGGGGCCCTCTACAATGAGCAGTTCTTC
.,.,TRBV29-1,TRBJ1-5,CSQGHQPQHF,TGCAGCCAGGGGCATCAGCCCCAGCATTTT
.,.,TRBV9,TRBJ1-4,CASSPRGTGPLASNEKLFF,TGTGCCAGCAGCCCGAGGGGGACCGGTCCTCTAGCCTCTAATGAAAAACTGTTTTTT
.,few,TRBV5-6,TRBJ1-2,CASSSGHSFYGYTF,TGTGCCAGCAGCTCGGGACACTCATTTTATGGCTACACCTTC
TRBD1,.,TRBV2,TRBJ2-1,CASRPGQSSYNEQFF,TGTGCCAGCAGGCCGGGACAGAGCTCCTACAATGAGCAGTTCTTC
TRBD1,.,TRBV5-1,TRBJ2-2,CASSSPRTGVTGELFF,TGCGCCAGCAGCTCACCACGGACAGGGGTTACCGGGGAGCTGTTTTTT
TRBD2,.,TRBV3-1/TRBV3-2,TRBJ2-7,CASSHRNSGGPPYEQYF,TGTGCCAGCAGCCACCGAAACAGCGGGGGCCCACCTTACGAGCAGTACTTC
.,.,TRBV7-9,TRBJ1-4,CASSSARATNEKLFF,TGTGCCAGCAGCTCCGCACGAGCAACTAATGAAAAACTGTTTTTT
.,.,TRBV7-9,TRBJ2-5,CASRRGSPQETQYF,TGTGCCAGCAGACGGGGGTCACCACAAGAGACCCAGTACTTC
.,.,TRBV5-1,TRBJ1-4,CASSTTGRTNEKLFF,TGCGCCAGCAGCACTACAGGGCGGACTAATGAAAAACTGTTTTTT
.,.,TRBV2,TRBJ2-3,CASSETAPQGPSTDTQYF,TGTGCCAGCAGTGAAACCGCACCACAGGGACCCTCCACAGATACGCAGTATTTT
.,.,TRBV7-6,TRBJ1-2,CASSPVSGDYGYTF,TGTGCCAGCAGCCCCGTTTCAGGGGACTATGGCTACACCTTC
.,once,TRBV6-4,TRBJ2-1,CASSDSGGDPHNEQFF,TGTGCCAGCAGTGACTCAGGCGGGGACCCCCACAATGAGCAGTTCTTC
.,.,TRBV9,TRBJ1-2,CASSVVTGAGGYTF,TGTGCCAGCAGCGTAGTGACGGGAGCGGGCGGCTACACCTTC
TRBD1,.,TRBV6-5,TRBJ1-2,CASSVGQGGYGYTF,TGTGCCAGCAGCGTCGGACAGGGGGGCTATGGCTACACCTTC